This T cell receptor (beta chain) was captured by sequencing in a study of blood T cell repertoires in COVID-19. On the study more broadly: Collection of acute and convalescent COVID-19 samples took place in the United States, Italy and Spain. PBMCs, B-cell-depleted T cells, or T cells provided the cDNA or gDNA that made up the material.

CDR3 length: 12 residues. J was trimmed by 6 bases and V by 4 bases; bases with no gene match: 3. Germline CDR1 ENHRY, CDR2 SYGVKD. In the authors' workflow: Estimation of nucleated cell counts relied on the amplification of reference gene primers. Data came from immunoSEQ multiplex PCR; TCRdb stores just in-frame clones and leaves some out. The V and J calls and clone size were taken over from that table, and D and trimming were inferred from the DNA. The table lists 73,000 or so clones, 80% to 85% of them singletons. The V gene is TRBV10-3, the J gene TRBJ2-7, with 7 nucleotides matching TRBD1. The specimen sequenced was peripheral blood. The clonotype comes from a woman aged 60 to 75 with acute or convalescent COVID-19. Here the CDR3 DNA reads TGTGCCATCAGTGGGGGACAGTCCGAGCAGTACTTC. Translated: CAISGGQSEQYF.